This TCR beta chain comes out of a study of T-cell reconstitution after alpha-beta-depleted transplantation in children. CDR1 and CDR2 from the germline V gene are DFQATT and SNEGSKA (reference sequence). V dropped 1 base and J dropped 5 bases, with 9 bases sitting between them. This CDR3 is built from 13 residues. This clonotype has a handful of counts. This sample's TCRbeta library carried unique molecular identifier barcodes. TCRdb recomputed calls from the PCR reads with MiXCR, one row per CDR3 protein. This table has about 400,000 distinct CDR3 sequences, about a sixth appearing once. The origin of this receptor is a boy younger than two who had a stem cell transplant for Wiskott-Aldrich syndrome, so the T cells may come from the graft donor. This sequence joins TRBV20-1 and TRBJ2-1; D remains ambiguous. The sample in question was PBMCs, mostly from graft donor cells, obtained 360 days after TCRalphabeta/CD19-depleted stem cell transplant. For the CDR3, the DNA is TGCAGTGCTAGAGGCCGTGTCCACAATGAGCAGTTCTTC. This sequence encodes CSARGRVHNEQFF.